In this sample, the clone carrying this T cell receptor (beta chain) turned up a few times. Its antigen is as yet unknown. The record originates from a study of cytotoxic CD8 clonotypes in ibrutinib-treated CLL. Whole-study findings and limits: Baseline clonality was higher than in age-matched healthy donors and moved in step with circulating CD8+ T-cell counts.

Method: immunoSEQ multiplex PCR; TCRdb's copy keeps in-frame clones and lacks some. The sample lists 11,000 to 15,000 clones; roughly 67% were seen once. This CDR3 spans 11 amino acids. CDR1 SGHDT and CDR2 YYEEEE come from the germline V gene. V was clipped by 1 base and J by 8 bases, with 4 bases between them. This specimen consisted of PBMCs, obtained before ibrutinib treatment. The sequence was obtained from a human donor with chronic lymphocytic leukemia. The chain uses TRBV5-6 and TRBJ2-1; D is ambiguous. CDR3 nucleotides: TGTGCCAGCAGCTTGAACGATGAGCAGTTCTTC. Encoded protein: CASSLNDEQFF.